The 20 T cell receptor beta chains in this list originate from one sample, sequenced in a study of blood T cell repertoires in COVID-19. Using immunoSEQ multiplex PCR, the repertoire was profiled, and TCRdb retains in-frame clones only, with some absent. Here the sample spans some 190,000 clones, around 86% being singletons. The sample consisted of PBMCs or T cells enriched from blood (not recorded which). The receptors shown here come from a woman aged 35 to 49 in a cohort exposed to, infected with or recovered from COVID-19 (not recorded which).

The sample holds a few counts of this clone. This rearrangement joins TRBV23-1 to TRBJ2-3, with a possible D match to TRBD2 (6 bases). TRBV23-1 is sorted into the ORF group, with uncertain function. Trimming stripped 0 bases from V and 4 bases from J, with 14 bases between. The CDR3 has 16 residues. The CDR3 reads CASSQSPLAMPDTQYF. CDR3 DNA: TGCGCCAGCAGTCAATCTCCACTAGCCATGCCAGATACGCAGTATTTT.

This sequence joins TRBV1 and TRBJ2-3; TRBD2 is the table's D call and was not checked against the DNA. TRBV1 is a recognized pseudogene. The CDR3 sequence is 16 residues long. CDR3 amino acids: CTSSPPSGGATDTQYF. In nucleotides, the CDR3 is TGCACCAGCAGCCCCCCTAGCGGGGGGGCCACAGATACGCAGTATTTT.

The chain has TRBV11-2 and TRBJ1-3; 7 bases fit TRBD1. Trimming at V came to 6 bases and at J to 0 bases, leaving 5 bases not matched to a gene. Germline assignment: CDR1 SGHAT and CDR2 FQNNGV. There are 15 residues in the CDR3. CDR3 region: CASSLTGTSGNTIYF. The CDR3 nucleotides read TGTGCCAGCAGTTTGACAGGGACCTCTGGAAACACCATATATTTT.

This clone was counted a single time. The rearrangement links TRBV9 to TRBJ2-5; 7 bases are a match to TRBD1. This CDR3 spans 14 amino acids. Germline V gives CDR1 SGDLS, CDR2 YYNGEE. Germline trimming cut 3 bases from V and 2 bases from J; bases unmatched to any gene: 4. CDR3 sequence (DNA): TGTGCCAGCAGCGAAGGGGACAGACAAGAGACCCAGTACTTC. Translation: CASSEGDRQETQYF.

V is TRBV2 and J is TRBJ2-6; weak D call: TRBD1 (6 bases). Germline V gene data show CDR1 as SNHLY and CDR2 as FYNNEI. The CDR3 is made up of 15 amino acids. V dropped 4 bases and J dropped 0 bases, with 7 bases sitting between them. CDR3: CASSGTASGANVLTF. In DNA form, the CDR3 reads TGTGCCAGCAGTGGGACAGCCTCTGGGGCCAACGTCCTGACTTTC.

This clone was recorded only once. J is TRBJ1-3 and V is TRBV5-1, with TRBD1 identical over 8 bases. The ends lost 4 bases at V and 8 bases at J; junction bases unmatched: 14. The CDR3 sequence is 16 residues long. Germline V lookup: CDR1 SGHRS, CDR2 YFSETQ. The CDR3 region has the DNA TGCGCCAGCAGCAAGGACAGGGCGACCTCAAGGGACACCATATATTTT. This gives the protein CASSKDRATSRDTIYF.

This chain connects TRBV30 to TRBJ2-7; 13 nucleotides match TRBD2. The ends lost 5 bases at V and 4 bases at J; junction bases unmatched: 8. The CDR3 has 15 residues. The V gene's germline CDR1 is GTSNPN and CDR2 SVGIG (reference sequence). CDR3 sequence reads: CAWVPRTSGRYEQYF. The DNA for the CDR3 is TGTGCCTGGGTGCCTCGGACTAGCGGGAGATACGAGCAGTACTTC. The full variable domain, its missing parts supplied by reference TRBV30 and TRBJ2-7, is SQTIHQWPATLVQPVGSPLSLECTVEGTSNPNLYWYRQAAGRGLQLLFYSVGIGQISSEVPQNLSASRPQDRQFILSSKKLLLSDSGFYLCAWVPRTSGRYEQYFGPGTRLTVT.

The chain links TRBV4-1 to TRBJ2-7, with D maybe TRBD2 (6 bases). Germline V gene sequence: CDR1 MGHRA, CDR2 YSYEKL. Trimming shortened V by 3 bases and J by 4 bases, and 10 bases separated the two germline ends. The CDR3 contains 13 residues. The DNA of the CDR3 is TGCGCCAGCAGCCACCTCCGGGAGTACGAGCAGTACTTC. This translates into CASSHLREYEQYF.

This clone came up once. V is TRBV27 and J is TRBJ1-5; weak D call: TRBD1 (6 bases). V was shortened by 1 base and J by 7 bases, with 11 bases between the two germline ends. Germline CDR1 MNHEY, CDR2 SMNVEV (reference sequence). There are 14 residues in the CDR3. CDR3 DNA: TGTGCCAGCAGTTTATACAGGGTAGGGCAGCCCCAGCATTTT. Residues: CASSLYRVGQPQHF.

The chain has TRBV10-3 and TRBJ1-1; the match to TRBD1 covers 7 bases. Trimming at V came to 6 bases and at J to 5 bases, leaving 12 bases not matched to a gene. CDR3 length: 15 amino acids. Germline CDR1 is ENHRY and CDR2 is SYGVKD. For the CDR3, the DNA is TGTGCCATCAGAGAACAGAAGGGGGCAAGGACTGAAGCTTTCTTT. This sequence encodes CAIREQKGARTEAFF.

The rearrangement uses TRBV7-6 and TRBJ2-3; 12 nucleotides align to TRBD1. The V segment lost 5 bases and the J segment 4 bases; nucleotides outside the gene matches: 4. The CDR3 totals 15 residues. Germline assignment: CDR1 SGHVS and CDR2 FNYEAQ. CDR3 amino acids: CASSPGTGGSDTQYF. The CDR3 DNA reads TGTGCCAGCAGCCCGGGGACAGGGGGCTCAGATACGCAGTATTTT.

J is TRBJ1-1 and V is TRBV29-1; no clear D. V gave up 2 bases and J gave up 7 bases, with 5 bases separating them. Per the germline V gene, CDR1 is SQVTM and CDR2 is ANQGSEA. CDR3 size: 10 residues. The CDR3 loop is CSVEQVEAFF. The CDR3 DNA reads as TGCAGCGTTGAACAGGTTGAAGCTTTCTTT.

The V call is TRBV2, the J call TRBJ2-7, with TRBD2 as a possible D gene (6 bases). Trimming shortened V by 1 base and J by 4 bases, and 20 bases separated the two germline ends. This CDR3 spans 17 amino acids. The V gene's germline CDR1 is SNHLY and CDR2 FYNNEI. CDR3 sequence: CASSEEQASVLRYEQYF. For the CDR3, the DNA is TGTGCCAGCAGTGAAGAACAGGCTAGCGTGCTCAGATACGAGCAGTACTTC.

The V gene is TRBV6-5, the J gene TRBJ2-3; D remains ambiguous. There are 15 residues in the CDR3. V lost 0 bases and J 4 bases, leaving 11 bases between the germline ends. Germline V gene lookup returns CDR1 MNHEY and CDR2 SVGAGI. The chain's CDR3 is CASSYSVNYADTQYF. As DNA, the CDR3 is TGTGCCAGCAGTTACTCGGTAAACTACGCAGATACGCAGTATTTT.

V usage is TRBV7-2 and J usage is TRBJ2-7, with D possibly matching TRBD2 (5 bases). V lost 5 bases to trimming and J lost 5 bases, with 19 bases between them. The germline V gene encodes CDR1 SGHTA and CDR2 FQGNSA. There are 15 residues in the CDR3. CDR3 amino acids: CASSPPGLFGNEQYF. The CDR3 DNA reads as TGTGCCAGCAGCCCGCCGGGGTTGTTTGGGAACGAGCAGTACTTC.

About this clone itself: Germline and junction disagree at one end, which may indicate a read error. This chain uses TRBV4-1 with TRBJ1-1; 10 bases fit TRBD1. The CDR3 is made up of 15 amino acids. The germline V gene has CDR1 MGHRA and CDR2 YSYEKL. The CDR3 protein is CASSQVGQGNPEAFF. CDR3 DNA sequence: TGCGCCAGCAGCCAAGTGGGACAGGGGAACCCTGAAGCTTTCTTT.

In this sample, this clone turned up a few times. V and J are TRBV29-1 and TRBJ1-2, with D possibly TRBD1 on 6 matching bases. V lost 1 base to trimming and J lost 7 bases, with 13 bases between them. CDR1 SQVTM and CDR2 ANQGSEA come from the germline V gene. This CDR3 is 13 amino acids long. CDR3 protein: CSVEVGRGSGYTF. The DNA of the CDR3 is TGCAGCGTTGAAGTGGGCAGGGGCTCTGGCTACACCTTC.

About this clone itself: Other DNA sequences of this sample code for an identical CDR3. The rearrangement joins TRBV9 to TRBJ2-7, with a possible D match to TRBD2 (5 bases). The CDR3 contains 13 residues. Between the trimmed V and J ends, which lost 3 bases and 0 bases, there was a span of 7 bases. Germline V gene sequence: CDR1 SGDLS, CDR2 YYNGEE. The CDR3 sequence: CASSEGSSYEQYF. The DNA for the CDR3 is TGTGCCAGCAGCGAAGGGAGCTCCTACGAGCAGTACTTC.

The chain is built from TRBV28 and TRBJ1-6; D possibly corresponds to TRBD1 (6 bases). V was pared by 6 bases and J by 10 bases, with 19 bases between. This CDR3 is 15 amino acids long. The V gene's germline CDR1 is MDHEN and CDR2 SYDVKM. The CDR3 spells CASRQTGFGDSPLHF. In DNA, the CDR3 is TGTGCCAGCAGACAAACAGGGTTTGGGGACTCACCCCTCCACTTT. The variable domain in full, with the rest retrieved from reference TRBV28 and TRBJ1-6, is DVKVTQSSRYLVKRTGEKVFLECVQDMDHENMFWYRQDPGLGLRLIYFSYDVKMKEKGDIPEGYSVSREKKERFSLILESASTNQTSMYLCASRQTGFGDSPLHFGNGTRLTVT.

The chain couples TRBV5-4 to TRBJ2-3, with TRBD2 identical over 14 bases. The CDR3 totals 18 residues. After removal of 4 bases from V and 2 bases from J, the junction contained 9 bases not matched to a gene. From germline, CDR1 is SGHNT and CDR2 YYREEE (reference sequence). The CDR3 here is CASSQMTSGGEHTDTQYF. The CDR3 DNA is TGTGCCAGCAGCCAGATGACTAGCGGGGGGGAGCACACAGATACGCAGTATTTT.